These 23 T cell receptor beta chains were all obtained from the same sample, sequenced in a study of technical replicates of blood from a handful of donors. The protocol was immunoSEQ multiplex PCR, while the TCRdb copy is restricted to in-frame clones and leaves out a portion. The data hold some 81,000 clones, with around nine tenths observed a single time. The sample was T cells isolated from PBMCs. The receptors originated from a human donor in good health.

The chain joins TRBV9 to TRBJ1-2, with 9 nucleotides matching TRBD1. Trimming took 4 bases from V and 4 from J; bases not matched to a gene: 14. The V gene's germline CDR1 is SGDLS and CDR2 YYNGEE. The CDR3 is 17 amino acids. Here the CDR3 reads CASSPSGTGSFVYGYTF. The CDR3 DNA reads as TGTGCCAGCAGCCCTTCCGGGACAGGGAGCTTCGTCTATGGCTACACCTTC.

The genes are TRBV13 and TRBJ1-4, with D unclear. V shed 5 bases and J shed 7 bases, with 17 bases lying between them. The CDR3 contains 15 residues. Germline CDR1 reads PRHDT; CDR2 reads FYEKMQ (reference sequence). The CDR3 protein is CASSASGRGGEKLFF. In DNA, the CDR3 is TGTGCCAGCAGCGCCAGTGGCAGAGGTGGTGAAAAACTGTTTTTT.

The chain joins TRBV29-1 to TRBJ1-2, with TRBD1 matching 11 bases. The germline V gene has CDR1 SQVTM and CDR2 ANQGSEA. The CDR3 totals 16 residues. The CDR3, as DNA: TGCAGTGCAACCGGGACAGGGGGAAGAGCTAACTATGGCTACACCTTC. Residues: CSATGTGGRANYGYTF. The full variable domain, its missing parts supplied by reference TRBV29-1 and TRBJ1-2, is SAVISQKPSRDICQRGTSLTIQCQVDSQVTMMFWYRQQPGQSLTLIATANQGSEATYESGFVIDKFPISRPNLTFSTLTVSNMSPEDSSIYLCSATGTGGRANYGYTFGSGTRLTVV.

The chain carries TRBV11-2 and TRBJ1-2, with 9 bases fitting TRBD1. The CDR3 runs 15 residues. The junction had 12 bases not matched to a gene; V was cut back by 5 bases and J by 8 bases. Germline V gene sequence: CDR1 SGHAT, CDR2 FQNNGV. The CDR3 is CASSPLSDRGYGYTF. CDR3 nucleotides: TGTGCCAGCAGCCCCCTATCGGACAGGGGTTACGGCTACACCTTC. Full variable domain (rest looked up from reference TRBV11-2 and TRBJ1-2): EAGVAQSPRYKIIEKRQSVAFWCNPISGHATLYWYQQILGQGPKLLIQFQNNGVVDDSQLPKDRFSAERLKGVDSTLKIQPAKLEDSAVYLCASSPLSDRGYGYTFGSGTRLTVV.

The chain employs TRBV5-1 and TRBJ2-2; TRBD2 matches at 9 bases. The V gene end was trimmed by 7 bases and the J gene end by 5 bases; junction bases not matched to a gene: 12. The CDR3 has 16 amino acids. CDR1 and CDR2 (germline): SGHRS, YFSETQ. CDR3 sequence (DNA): TGCGCCAGCTCCGACCGGGCGGGAGGGAGAACCGGGGAGCTGTTTTTT. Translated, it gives CASSDRAGGRTGELFF.

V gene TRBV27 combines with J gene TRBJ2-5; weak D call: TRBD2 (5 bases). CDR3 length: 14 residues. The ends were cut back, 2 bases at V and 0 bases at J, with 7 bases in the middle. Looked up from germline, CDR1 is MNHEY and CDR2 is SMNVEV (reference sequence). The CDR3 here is CASSLLADQETQYF. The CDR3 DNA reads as TGTGCCAGCAGTTTACTAGCAGACCAAGAGACCCAGTACTTC.

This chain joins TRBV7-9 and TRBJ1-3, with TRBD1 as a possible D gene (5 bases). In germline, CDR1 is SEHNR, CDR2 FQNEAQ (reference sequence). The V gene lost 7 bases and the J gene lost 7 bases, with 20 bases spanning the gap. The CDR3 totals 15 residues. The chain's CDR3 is CASTTDAFGGNTIYF. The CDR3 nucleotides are TGTGCCAGCACCACCGATGCTTTTGGGGGGAACACCATATATTTT.

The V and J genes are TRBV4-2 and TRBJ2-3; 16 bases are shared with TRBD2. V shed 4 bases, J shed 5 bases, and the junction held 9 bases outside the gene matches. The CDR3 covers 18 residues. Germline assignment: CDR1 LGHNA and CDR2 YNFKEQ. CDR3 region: CASSPAGLAGGQGDTQYF. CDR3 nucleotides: TGTGCCAGCAGCCCTGCGGGACTAGCGGGGGGGCAGGGAGATACGCAGTATTTT.

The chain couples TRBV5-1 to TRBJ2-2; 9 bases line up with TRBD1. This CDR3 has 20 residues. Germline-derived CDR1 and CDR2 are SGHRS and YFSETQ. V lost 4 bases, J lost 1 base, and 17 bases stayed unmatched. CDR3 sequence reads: CASSRPFFSPGQGNTGELFF. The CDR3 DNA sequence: TGCGCCAGCAGCCGACCCTTTTTTAGTCCGGGACAGGGGAACACCGGGGAGCTGTTTTTT. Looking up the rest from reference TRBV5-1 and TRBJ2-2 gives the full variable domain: KAGVTQTPRYLIKTRGQQVTLSCSPISGHRSVSWYQQTPGQGLQFLFEYFSETQRNKGNFPGRFSGRQFSNSRSEMNVSTLELGDSALYLCASSRPFFSPGQGNTGELFFGEGSRLTVL.

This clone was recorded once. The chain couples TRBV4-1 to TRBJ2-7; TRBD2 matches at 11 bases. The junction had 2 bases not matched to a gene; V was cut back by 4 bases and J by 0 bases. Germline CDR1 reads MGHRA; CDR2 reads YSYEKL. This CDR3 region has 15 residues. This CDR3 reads CASSPSGGSSYEQYF. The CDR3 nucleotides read TGCGCCAGCAGCCCTAGCGGGGGGAGCTCCTACGAGCAGTACTTC.

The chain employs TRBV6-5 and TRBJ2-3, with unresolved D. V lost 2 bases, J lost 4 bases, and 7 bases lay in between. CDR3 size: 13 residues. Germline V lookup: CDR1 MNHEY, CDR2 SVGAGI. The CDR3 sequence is CASSYLSADTQYF. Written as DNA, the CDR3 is TGTGCCAGCAGTTACCTGAGCGCAGATACGCAGTATTTT.

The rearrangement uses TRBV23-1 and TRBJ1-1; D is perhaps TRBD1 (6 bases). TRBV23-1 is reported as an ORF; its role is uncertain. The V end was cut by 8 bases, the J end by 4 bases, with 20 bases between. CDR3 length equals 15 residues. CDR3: CASPQGPEESTEAFF. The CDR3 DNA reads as TGCGCCAGCCCCCAGGGGCCTGAGGAAAGCACTGAAGCTTTCTTT.

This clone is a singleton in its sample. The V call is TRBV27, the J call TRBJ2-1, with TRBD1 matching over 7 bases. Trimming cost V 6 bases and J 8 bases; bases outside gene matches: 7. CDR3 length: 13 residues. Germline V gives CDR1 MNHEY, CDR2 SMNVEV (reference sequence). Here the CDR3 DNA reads TGTGCCAGCAGCCGACAGGGACCCGATGAGCAGTTCTTC. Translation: CASSRQGPDEQFF.

This chain's CDR3 is CASTSGYEQYF. CDR3 DNA: TGTGCCAGTACTAGCGGGTACGAGCAGTACTTC. J is TRBJ2-7 and V is TRBV19; 8 bases line up with TRBD2. Trimming at V came to 7 bases and at J to 4 bases, leaving 0 bases not matched to a gene. This CDR3 has 11 residues. Germline V gives CDR1 LNHDA, CDR2 SQIVND (reference sequence).

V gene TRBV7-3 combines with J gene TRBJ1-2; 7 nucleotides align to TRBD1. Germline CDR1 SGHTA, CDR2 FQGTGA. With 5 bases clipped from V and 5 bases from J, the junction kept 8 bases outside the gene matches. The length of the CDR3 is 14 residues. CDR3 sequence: CASSPAGQQYGYTF. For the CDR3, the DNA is TGTGCCAGCAGCCCGGCGGGACAGCAATATGGCTACACCTTC.

CDR3 residues: CASSELDRVYNEQFF. CDR3 DNA sequence: TGTGCCAGCAGTGAACTGGACAGGGTTTACAATGAGCAGTTCTTC. The chain recombines TRBV6-1 with TRBJ2-1; 8 bases agree with TRBD1. The CDR3 has 15 amino acids. V lost 2 bases to trimming and J lost 4 bases; unmatched junction nucleotides: 4. Germline-derived CDR1 and CDR2 are MNHNS and SASEGT.

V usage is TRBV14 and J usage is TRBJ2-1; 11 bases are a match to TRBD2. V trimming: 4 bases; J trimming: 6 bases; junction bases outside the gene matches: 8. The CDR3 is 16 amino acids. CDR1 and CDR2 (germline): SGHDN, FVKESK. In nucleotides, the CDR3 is TGTGCCAGCAGCCCCCCTCGGACTAGCGGGTTCAATGAGCAGTTCTTC. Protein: CASSPPRTSGFNEQFF.

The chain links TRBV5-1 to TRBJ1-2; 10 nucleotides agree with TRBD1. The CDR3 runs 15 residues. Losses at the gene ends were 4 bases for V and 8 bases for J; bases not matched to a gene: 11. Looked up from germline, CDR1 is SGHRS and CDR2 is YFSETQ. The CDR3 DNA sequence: TGCGCCAGCAGCCCTAATCCGGGGACAGGGGTAGGCTACACCTTC. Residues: CASSPNPGTGVGYTF.

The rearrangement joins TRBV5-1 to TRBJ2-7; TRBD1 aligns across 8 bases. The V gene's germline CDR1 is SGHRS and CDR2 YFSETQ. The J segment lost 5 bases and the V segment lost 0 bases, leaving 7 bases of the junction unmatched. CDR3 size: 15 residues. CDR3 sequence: CASSLGQGAIDEQYF. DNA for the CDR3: TGCGCCAGCAGCTTGGGGCAGGGGGCGATCGACGAGCAGTACTTC.

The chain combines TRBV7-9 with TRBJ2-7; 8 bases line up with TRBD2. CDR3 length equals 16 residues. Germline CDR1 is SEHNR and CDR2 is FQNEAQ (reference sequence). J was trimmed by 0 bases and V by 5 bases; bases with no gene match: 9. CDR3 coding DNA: TGTGCCAGCAGCCGAACGCAAGCGGGGGACTCCTACGAGCAGTACTTC. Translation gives CASSRTQAGDSYEQYF.

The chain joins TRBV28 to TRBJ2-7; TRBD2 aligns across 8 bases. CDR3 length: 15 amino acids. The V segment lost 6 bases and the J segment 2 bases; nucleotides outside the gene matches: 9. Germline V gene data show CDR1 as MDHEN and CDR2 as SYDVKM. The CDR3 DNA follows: TGTGCCAGCAGCTATGGGGGCGGGAGGCCCTACGAGCAGTACTTC. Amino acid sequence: CASSYGGGRPYEQYF.

CDR3 coding DNA: TGTGCCAGCAGCCGACAGGGGGCCGACACTGAAGCTTTCTTT. It is translated as CASSRQGADTEAFF. The V call is TRBV7-8, the J call TRBJ1-1, with 10 nucleotides matching TRBD1. The CDR3 length is 14 residues. Trimming cost V 5 bases and J 3 bases; bases outside gene matches: 3. The germline gives CDR1 SGHVS, CDR2 FQNEAQ.

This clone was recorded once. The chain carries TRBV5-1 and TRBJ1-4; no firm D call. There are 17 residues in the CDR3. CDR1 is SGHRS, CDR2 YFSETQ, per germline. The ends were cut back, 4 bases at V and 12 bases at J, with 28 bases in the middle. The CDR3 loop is CASSPNGERVTGNQLFF. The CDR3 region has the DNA TGCGCCAGCAGCCCCAATGGGGAGCGGGTAACTGGGAATCAACTGTTTTTT.